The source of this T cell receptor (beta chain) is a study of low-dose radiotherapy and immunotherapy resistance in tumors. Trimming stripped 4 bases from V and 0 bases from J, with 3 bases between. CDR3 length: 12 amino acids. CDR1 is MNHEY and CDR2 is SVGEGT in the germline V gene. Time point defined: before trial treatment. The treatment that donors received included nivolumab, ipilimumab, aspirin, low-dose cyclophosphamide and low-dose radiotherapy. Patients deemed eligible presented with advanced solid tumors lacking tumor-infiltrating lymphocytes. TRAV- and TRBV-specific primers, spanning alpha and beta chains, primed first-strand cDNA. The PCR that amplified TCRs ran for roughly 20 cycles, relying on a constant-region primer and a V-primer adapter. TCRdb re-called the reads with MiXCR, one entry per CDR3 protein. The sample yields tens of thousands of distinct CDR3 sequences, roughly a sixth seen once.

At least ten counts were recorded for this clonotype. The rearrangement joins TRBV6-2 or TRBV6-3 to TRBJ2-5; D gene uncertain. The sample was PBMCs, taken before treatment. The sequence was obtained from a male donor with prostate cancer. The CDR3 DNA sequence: TGTGCCAGCAGTTTGTACCAAGAGACCCAGTACTTC. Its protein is CASSLYQETQYF.